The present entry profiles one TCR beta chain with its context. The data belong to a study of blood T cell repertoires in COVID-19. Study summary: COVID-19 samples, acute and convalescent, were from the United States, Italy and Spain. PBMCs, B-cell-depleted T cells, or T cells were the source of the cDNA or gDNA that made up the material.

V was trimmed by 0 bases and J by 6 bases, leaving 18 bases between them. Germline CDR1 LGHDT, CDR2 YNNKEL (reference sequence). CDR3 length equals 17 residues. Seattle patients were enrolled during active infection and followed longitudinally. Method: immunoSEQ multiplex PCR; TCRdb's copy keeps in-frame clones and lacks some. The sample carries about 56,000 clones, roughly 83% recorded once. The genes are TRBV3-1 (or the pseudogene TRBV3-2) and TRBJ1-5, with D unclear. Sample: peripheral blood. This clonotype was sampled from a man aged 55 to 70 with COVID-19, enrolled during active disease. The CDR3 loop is CASSQDLMAGVGQPQHF. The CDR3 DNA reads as TGTGCCAGCAGCCAAGATCTGATGGCTGGAGTTGGTCAGCCCCAGCATTTT.